The 20 T cell receptor beta chains presented below share a single source sample, sequenced in a study of cytomegalovirus exposure and HLA in healthy donors. The PCR contained 60 Vbeta and 13 Jbeta primers. The assay was immunoSEQ multiplex PCR, and TCRdb's table has in-frame clones only and misses some. The data contain approximately 240,000 clones, more than 75% of them seen just once; the ten biggest clones take up around 5.7%. The sequencing sample was made of PBMCs. All receptors come from a woman aged 40 to 49 in good health and CMV-seropositive.

The J gene is TRBJ2-5, the V gene TRBV29-1; unclear D gene. Judging by the DNA end, TRBJ2-7 fits better; the J call may be wrong. Germline V lookup: CDR1 SQVTM, CDR2 ANQGSEA. The CDR3 is 11 residues long. Here the CDR3 DNA reads TGCAGCGTTGAATCCTGGGGCGAGCAGTACTTC. Its translation: CSVESWGEQYF.

The rearrangement links TRBV7-9 to TRBJ2-1, with D perhaps TRBD2 (5 bases). The CDR3 loop spans 15 amino acids. Looked up from germline, CDR1 is SEHNR and CDR2 is FQNEAQ (reference sequence). Between the trimmed V and J ends, which lost 5 bases and 4 bases, there was a span of 15 bases. CDR3 region: CASSAERDFYNEQFF. The CDR3 DNA follows: TGTGCCAGCAGCGCCGAGAGGGATTTTTACAATGAGCAGTTCTTC.

The chain joins TRBV11-3 to TRBJ2-5; 7 bases fit TRBD2. Germline V gives CDR1 SGHNT, CDR2 YENEEA. After removal of 0 bases from V and 6 bases from J, the junction contained 10 bases not matched to a gene. The CDR3 is 16 residues long. The CDR3 protein is CASSLDFSAGIQTQYF. The CDR3 region has the DNA TGTGCCAGCAGCTTAGATTTTTCAGCGGGAATACAGACCCAGTACTTC. The full variable domain, completed using reference TRBV11-3 and TRBJ2-5, is EAGVVQSPRYKIIEKKQPVAFWCNPISGHNTLYWYLQNLGQGPELLIRYENEEAVDDSQLPKDRFSAERLKGVDSTLKIQPAELGDSAVYLCASSLDFSAGIQTQYFGPGTRLLVL.

The chain couples TRBV18 to TRBJ2-3; 9 bases are shared with TRBD1. V lost 0 bases to trimming and J lost 14 bases; unmatched junction nucleotides: 3. CDR3 size: 12 residues. Germline values: CDR1 KGHSH, CDR2 LQKENI. CDR3 in amino acids: CASSPPDRGMYF. CDR3 nucleotide sequence: TGTGCCAGCTCACCACCGGACAGGGGAATGTATTTT.

The chain combines TRBV9 with TRBJ1-3; possible D gene TRBD1, 6 bases. The germline CDR1 and CDR2 sequences are SGDLS and YYNGEE. Trimming left V 4 bases short and J 5 bases short, with 16 bases between. This CDR3 has 15 residues. The CDR3: CASSPTTGHRNTIYF. The CDR3 coding sequence is TGTGCCAGCAGCCCCACGACGGGACATAGAAACACCATATATTTT.

The rearrangement joins TRBV19 to TRBJ2-3; 10 bases fit TRBD2. This CDR3 is built from 18 residues. Germline V lookup: CDR1 LNHDA, CDR2 SQIVND (reference sequence). With V trimmed by 0 bases and J by 0 bases, 6 bases remained unmatched. CDR3 coding DNA: TGTGCCAGTAGTATAGATCGGGGACTAGCGTCTAGCACAGATACGCAGTATTTT. Translating it yields CASSIDRGLASSTDTQYF.

This clone appeared a single time. This chain joins TRBV5-8 and TRBJ1-1; no clear D gene. The germline V gene encodes CDR1 SGHTS and CDR2 YDEGEE. V was trimmed by 5 bases and J by 3 bases, leaving 14 bases between them. The CDR3 contains 14 residues. The CDR3: CASSGPGSYTEAFF. The CDR3 nucleotides are TGTGCCAGCAGTGGGCCGGGGTCTTACACTGAAGCTTTCTTT.

The chain joins TRBV6-1 to TRBJ2-7; 11 bases align to TRBD2. The trim removed 2 bases at V and 4 bases at J, leaving 13 bases unmatched. CDR3 length: 18 amino acids. CDR1 and CDR2 (germline): MNHNS, SASEGT. As DNA, the CDR3 is TGTGCCAGCAGTGAATGGGACAGGCTAGCGGGAGGATGGTACGAGCAGTACTTC. Residues: CASSEWDRLAGGWYEQYF.

The CDR3 DNA follows: TGTGCCAGCAGGGGACAGGGTGACACCGGGGAGCTGTTTTTT. It yields the protein CASRGQGDTGELFF. V is TRBV2 and J is TRBJ2-2; TRBD1 agrees at 9 bases. V shed 6 bases and J 3 bases; nucleotides not matched to a gene: 2. The germline V gene encodes CDR1 SNHLY and CDR2 FYNNEI. The CDR3 runs 14 residues.

The V gene is TRBV5-1, the J gene TRBJ2-2; tentatively, D is TRBD1 (6 bases). Germline V lookup: CDR1 SGHRS, CDR2 YFSETQ. This CDR3 has 16 amino acids. Trimming shortened V by 4 bases and J by 0 bases, and 13 bases separated the two germline ends. CDR3 bases: TGCGCCAGCAGCGTTCTACAGGGAACGAACACCGGGGAGCTGTTTTTT. Residues: CASSVLQGTNTGELFF.

The gene calls are TRBV6-5 and TRBJ1-5; 11 bases are a match to TRBD1. The CDR3 length is 14 residues. The germline CDR1 and CDR2 sequences are MNHEY and SVGAGI. Germline trimming cut 6 bases from V and 4 bases from J; bases unmatched to any gene: 2. This CDR3 reads CASRRDRGNQPQHF. The CDR3 nucleotides read TGTGCCAGCAGGCGGGACAGGGGGAATCAGCCCCAGCATTTT.

This chain connects TRBV11-2 to TRBJ1-1, with D perhaps TRBD1 (6 bases). The CDR3 runs to 13 residues. Germline-derived CDR1 and CDR2 are SGHAT and FQNNGV. V was clipped by 1 base and J by 5 bases, with 8 bases between them. The CDR3 here is CASSLARGTEAFF. CDR3 in DNA: TGTGCCAGCAGCTTAGCCAGGGGAACTGAAGCTTTCTTT.

The J gene is TRBJ2-1, the V gene TRBV9; TRBD1 matches at 9 bases. The V and J ends lost 4 bases and 6 bases, in that order; junction bases with no gene match: 14. This CDR3 has 17 residues. CDR1 and CDR2 from the germline V gene are SGDLS and YYNGEE. The CDR3 protein is CASSPTPWADRGNEQFF. CDR3 nucleotide sequence: TGTGCCAGCAGCCCAACCCCCTGGGCGGACAGGGGCAATGAGCAGTTCTTC.

The V and J genes are TRBV9 and TRBJ2-5; 8 bases line up with TRBD1. J lost 2 bases, V lost 4 bases, and 10 bases had no gene match. Germline CDR1 SGDLS, CDR2 YYNGEE. The CDR3 contains 16 residues. Here the CDR3 DNA reads TGTGCCAGCAGCCAAGGACAGGGAGAGGGACAAGAGACCCAGTACTTC. This sequence encodes CASSQGQGEGQETQYF.

This chain connects TRBV5-1 to TRBJ2-1; D is perhaps TRBD2 (5 bases). The CDR3 sequence is 15 residues long. Deletions cut 0 bases from V and 6 bases from J, with 13 bases between. Germline values: CDR1 SGHRS, CDR2 YFSETQ. Written as DNA, the CDR3 is TGCGCCAGCAGCTTGGTGGCGGTTGCGGGCAATGAGCAGTTCTTC. It yields the protein CASSLVAVAGNEQFF.

The V call is TRBV7-8, the J call TRBJ2-7, with TRBD2 identical over 15 bases. The ends lost 4 bases at V and 1 base at J; junction bases unmatched: 8. CDR1 SGHVS and CDR2 FQNEAQ come from the germline V gene. The CDR3 extends over 18 amino acids. CDR3: CASSYGLAGGYRSYEQYF. CDR3 DNA sequence: TGTGCCAGCAGCTACGGACTAGCGGGGGGGTATAGATCCTACGAGCAGTACTTC.

This clone is a singleton in its sample. J is TRBJ2-1 and V is TRBV27; 10 nucleotides align to TRBD1. Looked up from germline, CDR1 is MNHEY and CDR2 is SMNVEV (reference sequence). After removal of 4 bases from V and 7 bases from J, the junction contained 7 bases not matched to a gene. This CDR3 has 15 residues. For the CDR3, the DNA is TGTGCCAGCAGTTCCGGGACAGGGGCAAGGAATGAGCAGTTCTTC. Its protein product is CASSSGTGARNEQFF.

V gene TRBV7-3 combines with J gene TRBJ1-2; TRBD1 matches at 7 bases. Unmatched junction bases numbered 5, after V lost 4 bases and J lost 3 bases. This CDR3 region has 14 residues. CDR1 SGHTA and CDR2 FQGTGA come from the germline V gene. In DNA, the CDR3 is TGTGCCAGCAGCTCGACAGGGATGGACTATGGCTACACCTTC. Protein: CASSSTGMDYGYTF.

The V gene is TRBV13, the J gene TRBJ2-3, with 14 bases identical to TRBD2. V trimming: 5 bases; J trimming: 6 bases; junction bases outside the gene matches: 13. The germline V gene encodes CDR1 PRHDT and CDR2 FYEKMQ (reference sequence). The length of the CDR3 is 18 residues. CDR3 region: CASSPVTSGRAGLDTQYF. The DNA of the CDR3 is TGTGCCAGCAGCCCCGTGACTAGCGGGAGGGCCGGGTTGGATACGCAGTATTTT.

This clone has a handful of counts. The V gene is TRBV6-6, the J gene TRBJ2-5, with TRBD1 as a possible D gene (5 bases). V was shortened by 0 bases and J by 6 bases, with 11 bases between the two germline ends. The CDR3 has 14 residues. The germline V gene encodes CDR1 MNHNY and CDR2 SVGAGI (reference sequence). In DNA form, the CDR3 reads TGTGCCAGCAGTTACTCGCAGGGCAAGAAGACCCAGTACTTC. This encodes CASSYSQGKKTQYF.